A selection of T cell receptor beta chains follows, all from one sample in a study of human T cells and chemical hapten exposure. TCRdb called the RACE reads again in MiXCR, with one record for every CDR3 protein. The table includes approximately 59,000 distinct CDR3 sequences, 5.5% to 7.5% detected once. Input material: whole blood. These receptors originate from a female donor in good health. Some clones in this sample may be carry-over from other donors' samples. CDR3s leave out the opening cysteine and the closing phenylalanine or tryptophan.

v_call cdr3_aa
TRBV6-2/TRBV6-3 ASSYSLGLLLTGELF
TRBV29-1 SVGTGSDTQY
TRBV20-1 SAQGLATFDEQF
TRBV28 ASSLSGTSSDTQY
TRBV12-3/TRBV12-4 ASSFSGPEAF
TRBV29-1 SVDTGTNQPQH
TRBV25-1 ASSEPPRDSGSEQY
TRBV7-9 ASSLAGSSGANVLT
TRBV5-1 ASSGQTGGNSPLH
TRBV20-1 SATSMNTEAF
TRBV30 AWGAGAGKVDTQY
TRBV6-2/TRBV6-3 ASSYSSRLAGGRTDTQY
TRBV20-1 SARDIVRQSTYEQY
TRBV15 ATSRAGTGELF
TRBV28 ASSRTSVSDTQY
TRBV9 ASSGGTPTNEQF